The subject of this entry is one TCR beta chain. The data were obtained in a study of blood T cell repertoires in COVID-19. Method: immunoSEQ multiplex PCR; TCRdb's copy keeps in-frame clones and lacks some. The sample shows about 230,000 clones, 84% of them seen only once. The sequence was obtained from a man aged 40-50 years who had recovered from COVID-19. Sequencing input: peripheral blood.

CDR3 sequence reads: CASSPPFLMVGRDRSYEQYF. DNA of the CDR3: TGTGCCAGCAGCCCACCCTTTCTGATGGTTGGCAGGGATCGCTCCTACGAGCAGTACTTC. V usage is TRBV11-3 and J usage is TRBJ2-7; maybe TRBD1 (5 bases). This CDR3 spans 20 amino acids. V was clipped by 5 bases and J by 0 bases, with 29 bases between them. Germline assignment: CDR1 SGHNT and CDR2 YENEEA.